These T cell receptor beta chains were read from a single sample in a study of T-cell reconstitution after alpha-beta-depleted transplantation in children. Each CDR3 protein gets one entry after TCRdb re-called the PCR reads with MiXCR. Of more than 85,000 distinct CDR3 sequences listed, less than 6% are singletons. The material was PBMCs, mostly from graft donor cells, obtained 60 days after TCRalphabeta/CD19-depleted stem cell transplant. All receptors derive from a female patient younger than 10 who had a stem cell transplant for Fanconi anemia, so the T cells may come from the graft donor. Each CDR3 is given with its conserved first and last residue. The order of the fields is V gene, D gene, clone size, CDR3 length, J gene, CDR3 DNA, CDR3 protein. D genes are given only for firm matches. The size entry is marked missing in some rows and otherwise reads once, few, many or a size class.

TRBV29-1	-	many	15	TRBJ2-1	TGCAGCGTTGGTAGGGGGGGCAGCTCCTACAATGAGCAGTTCTTC	CSVGRGGSSYNEQFF
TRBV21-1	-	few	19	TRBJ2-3	TGTGCCAGCAGCAACCCGAACCGGGTCAAGCGGGGATCAACAGATACGCAGTATTTT	CASSNPNRVKRGSTDTQYF
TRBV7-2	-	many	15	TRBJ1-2	TGTGCCAGCAGACTGGGGGACTACCAGGGCTTCGGCTACACCTTC	CASRLGDYQGFGYTF
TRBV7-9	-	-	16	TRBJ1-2	TGTGCCAGCAGCTTAGCGTCCACCCCGGGACATCATGGCTACACCTTC	CASSLASTPGHHGYTF
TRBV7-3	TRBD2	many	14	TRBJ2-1	TGTGCCAGCAGCTTTCTAGCGGGAGTTAATGAGCAGTTCTTC	CASSFLAGVNEQFF
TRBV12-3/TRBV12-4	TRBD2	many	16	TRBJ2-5	TGTGCCAGCAGTACTAGCGGGGGGGCCATTCAAGAGACCCAGTACTTC	CASSTSGGAIQETQYF
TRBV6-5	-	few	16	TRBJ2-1	TGTGCCAGCAGTGACTCCCCAGGGGTCCCTTACAATGAGCAGTTCTTC	CASSDSPGVPYNEQFF
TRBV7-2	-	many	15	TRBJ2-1	TGTGCCAGCAGCTTAGCGGGAGCCCGTACAGATGAGCAGTTCTTC	CASSLAGARTDEQFF
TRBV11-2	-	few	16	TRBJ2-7	TGTGCCAGCAGCTCCTGGGCTCAAGCCTTTTCCTACGAGCAGTACTTC	CASSSWAQAFSYEQYF
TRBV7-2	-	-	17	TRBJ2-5	TGTGCCAGCAGCCCCACCTTTATAGTGGGGGATCAAGAGACCCAGTACTTC	CASSPTFIVGDQETQYF
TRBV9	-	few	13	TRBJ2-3	TGTGCCAGCAGCGTGCCTTCATTCCATACGCAGTATTTT	CASSVPSFHTQYF
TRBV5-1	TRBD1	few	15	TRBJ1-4	TGCGCCAGCAGCTTGGGCGACAGGGACAATGAAAAACTGTTTTTT	CASSLGDRDNEKLFF
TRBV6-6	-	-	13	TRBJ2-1	TGTGCCAGCAGTTACTCGACGGGGTACGAGCAGTTCTTC	CASSYSTGYEQFF
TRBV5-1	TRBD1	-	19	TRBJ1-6	TGCGCCAGCAGCTTGGGCCAGGACAGGGGAGTAGGCTATAATTCACCCCTCCACTTT	CASSLGQDRGVGYNSPLHF
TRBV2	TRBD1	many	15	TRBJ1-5	TGTGCCAGCAGGCCCGGGACAGGGCGCAATCAGCCCCAGCATTTT	CASRPGTGRNQPQHF
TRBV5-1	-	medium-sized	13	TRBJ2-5	TGCGCCAGCAGCTTAACGGTGGAAGAGACCCAGTACTTC	CASSLTVEETQYF
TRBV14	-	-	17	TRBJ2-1	TGTGCCAGCAGCCAAGAACGCAGGGGGGATTTCTACAATGAGCAGTTCTTC	CASSQERRGDFYNEQFF
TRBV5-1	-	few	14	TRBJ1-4	TGCGCCAGCAGGGGACAACCAACTAATGAAAAACTGTTTTTT	CASRGQPTNEKLFF
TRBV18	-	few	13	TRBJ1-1	TGTGCCAGCTCAGCGGACAGGAACACTGAAGCTTTCTTT	CASSADRNTEAFF
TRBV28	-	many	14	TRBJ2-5	TGTGCCAGCAAACTTCTGGACACCCAAGAGACCCAGTACTTC	CASKLLDTQETQYF